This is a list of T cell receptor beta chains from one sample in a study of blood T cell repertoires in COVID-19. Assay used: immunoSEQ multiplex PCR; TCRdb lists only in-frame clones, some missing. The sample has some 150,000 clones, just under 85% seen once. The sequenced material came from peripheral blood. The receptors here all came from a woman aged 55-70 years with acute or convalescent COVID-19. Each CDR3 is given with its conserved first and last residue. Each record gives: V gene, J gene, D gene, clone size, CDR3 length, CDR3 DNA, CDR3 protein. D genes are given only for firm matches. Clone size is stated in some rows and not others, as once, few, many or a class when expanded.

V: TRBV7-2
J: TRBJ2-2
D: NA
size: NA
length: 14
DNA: TGTGCCAGCAGGGACTCTCTCTACACCGGGGAGCTGTTTTTT
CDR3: CASRDSLYTGELFF

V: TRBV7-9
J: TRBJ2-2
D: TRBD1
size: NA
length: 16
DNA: TGTGCCAGCAGCCAGACAGGGGGCCTCGCGACCGGGGAGCTGTTTTTT
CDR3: CASSQTGGLATGELFF

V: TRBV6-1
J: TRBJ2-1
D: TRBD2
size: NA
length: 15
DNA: TGTGCCAGCAGTTCTACCGGGACTAGGAACAATGAGCAGTTCTTC
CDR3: CASSSTGTRNNEQFF

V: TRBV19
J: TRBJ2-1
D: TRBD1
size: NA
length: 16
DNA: TGTGCCAGTAGTATTTTGGGGACAGGGGTTGGTAATGAGCAGTTCTTC
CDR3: CASSILGTGVGNEQFF

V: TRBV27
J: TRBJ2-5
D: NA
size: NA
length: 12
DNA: TGTGCCAGCAGTTCCCAGGGCGAGACCCAGTACTTC
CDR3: CASSSQGETQYF

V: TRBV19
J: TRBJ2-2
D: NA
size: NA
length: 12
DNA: TGTGCCAGTAGTTTTCTTCGGGGGGAGCTGTTTTTT
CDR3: CASSFLRGELFF

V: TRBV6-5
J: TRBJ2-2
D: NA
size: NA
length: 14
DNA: TGTGCCAGCCATGGGGCAGGTGGAGCCGGGGAGCTGTTTTTT
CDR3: CASHGAGGAGELFF

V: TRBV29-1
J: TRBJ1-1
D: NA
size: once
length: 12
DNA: TGCAGCGTAGTACAGCTGAACACTGAAGCTTTCTTT
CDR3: CSVVQLNTEAFF

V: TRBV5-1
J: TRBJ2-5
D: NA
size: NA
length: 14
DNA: TGCGCCAGCAGTTCTACAGGGATGGAAGAGACCCAGTACTTC
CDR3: CASSSTGMEETQYF

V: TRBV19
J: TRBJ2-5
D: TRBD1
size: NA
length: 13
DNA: TGTGCCAGCAACCACAGGGGTAGGGAGACCCAGTACTTC
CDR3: CASNHRGRETQYF

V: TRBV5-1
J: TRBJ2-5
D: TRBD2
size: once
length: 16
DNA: TGCGCCAGCAGCTTGGGGGAGCGGGGGGGCCAAGAGACCCAGTACTTC
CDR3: CASSLGERGGQETQYF

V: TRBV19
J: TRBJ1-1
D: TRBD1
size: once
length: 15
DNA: TGTGCCAGTAGTATGATCGAGGGGGCTAACGGTGAAGCTTTCTTT
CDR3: CASSMIEGANGEAFF

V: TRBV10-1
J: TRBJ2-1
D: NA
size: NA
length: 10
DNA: TGCGCCAGGGGAGACGATGAGCAGTTCTTC
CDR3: CARGDDEQFF

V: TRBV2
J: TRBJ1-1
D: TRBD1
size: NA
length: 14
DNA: TGTGCCAGCAGAGGGGACAGCATGAACACTGAAGCTTTCTTT
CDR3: CASRGDSMNTEAFF

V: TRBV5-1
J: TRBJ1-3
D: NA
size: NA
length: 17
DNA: TGCGCCAGCAGCTTGGGACGGGTGAGCAGCTCTGGAAACACCATATATTTT
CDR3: CASSLGRVSSSGNTIYF

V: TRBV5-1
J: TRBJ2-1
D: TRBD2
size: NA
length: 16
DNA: TGCGCCAGCAGCGGACGCGGGGGGGCCTCTATGAATGAGCAGTTCTTC
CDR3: CASSGRGGASMNEQFF

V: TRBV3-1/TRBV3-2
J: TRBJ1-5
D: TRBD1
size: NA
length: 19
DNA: TGTGCCAGCAGCCACGTCGACAGGGAAATTATTAAGAGCAATCAGCCCCAGCATTTT
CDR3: CASSHVDREIIKSNQPQHF

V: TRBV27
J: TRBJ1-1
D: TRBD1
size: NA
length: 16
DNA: TGTGCCAGCAGTCCTCGACAGGGGGCTACGAACACTGAAGCTTTCTTT
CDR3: CASSPRQGATNTEAFF

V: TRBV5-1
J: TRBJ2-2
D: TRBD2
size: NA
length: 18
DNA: TGCGCCAGCAGACCGAGGCGGGATAGCGGGGCGCACACCGGGGAGCTGTTTTTT
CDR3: CASRPRRDSGAHTGELFF

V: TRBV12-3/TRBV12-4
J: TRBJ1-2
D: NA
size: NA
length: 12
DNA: TGTGCCAGCAGTTTTGGGGGGTATGGCTACACCTTC
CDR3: CASSFGGYGYTF

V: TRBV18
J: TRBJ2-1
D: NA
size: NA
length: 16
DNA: TGTGCCAGCTCACCTTTAACTACTGACTCCTACAATGAGCAGTTCTTC
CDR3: CASSPLTTDSYNEQFF

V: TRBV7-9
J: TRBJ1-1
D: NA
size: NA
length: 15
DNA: TGTGCCAGCAGCTTAGGAGGGGGGGCGGCCACTGAAGCTTTCTTT
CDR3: CASSLGGGAATEAFF

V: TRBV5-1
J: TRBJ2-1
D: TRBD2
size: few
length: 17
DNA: TGCGCCAGCAGCCCCCGACTAGCGGGGGGCTCCTACAATGAGCAGTTCTTC
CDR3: CASSPRLAGGSYNEQFF

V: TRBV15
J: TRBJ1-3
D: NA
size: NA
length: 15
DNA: TGTGCCACCAGCAGAGATCCAGGGTCGGGAAACACCATATATTTT
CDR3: CATSRDPGSGNTIYF

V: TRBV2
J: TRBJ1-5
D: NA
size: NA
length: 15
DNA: TGTGCCAGCAGTGAATGGACAGCCGCTAATCAGCCCCAGCATTTT
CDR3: CASSEWTAANQPQHF

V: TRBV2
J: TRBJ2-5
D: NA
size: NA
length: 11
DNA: TGTGCCAGTGGGTTGGACAGAACCCAGTACTTC
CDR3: CASGLDRTQYF

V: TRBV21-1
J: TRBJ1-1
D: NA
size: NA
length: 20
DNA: TGTGCCAGCAGCAAATACCTGCCCGGGACAGGGTCCCCCTATTACACTGAAGCTTTCTTT
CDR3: CASSKYLPGTGSPYYTEAFF

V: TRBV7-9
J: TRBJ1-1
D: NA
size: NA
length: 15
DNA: TGTGCCAGCAGCCTATTAGGGACCGATGGAGGGGAAGCTTTCTTT
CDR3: CASSLLGTDGGEAFF

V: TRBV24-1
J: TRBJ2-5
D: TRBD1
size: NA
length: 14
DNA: TGTGCCACCGGACCCACAGGGGCGGAAGAGACCCAGTACTTC
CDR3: CATGPTGAEETQYF

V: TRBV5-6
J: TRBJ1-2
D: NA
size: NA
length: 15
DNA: TGTGCCAGCAGCTTGTTAGGAGGATTCAACTATGGCTACACCTTC
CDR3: CASSLLGGFNYGYTF

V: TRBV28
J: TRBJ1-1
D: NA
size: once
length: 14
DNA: TGTGCCAGCAGTTTAGGGACACCGAACACTGAAGCTTTCTTT
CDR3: CASSLGTPNTEAFF

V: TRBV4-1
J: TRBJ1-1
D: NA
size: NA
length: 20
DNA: TGCGCCAGCAGCCATATGGTTTTAGCCCTCAGGGCGCTCATGAACACTGAAGCTTTCTTT
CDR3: CASSHMVLALRALMNTEAFF

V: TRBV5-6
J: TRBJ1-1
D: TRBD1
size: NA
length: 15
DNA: TGTGCCAGCAGCCCCGGGGGGACAGGGAACACTGAAGCTTTCTTT
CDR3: CASSPGGTGNTEAFF

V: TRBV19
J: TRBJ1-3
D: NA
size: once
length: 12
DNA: TGTGCCAGTGGGACTTCTGGAAACACCATATATTTT
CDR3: CASGTSGNTIYF

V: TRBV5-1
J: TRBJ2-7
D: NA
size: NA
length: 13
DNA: TGCGCCAGCAGCCCCTGGGGGGGCTGGGAGCAGTACTTC
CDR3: CASSPWGGWEQYF

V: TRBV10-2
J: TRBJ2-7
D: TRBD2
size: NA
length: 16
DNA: TGCGCCAGCAGTGACGCGGGGCCTAGCGGGGGTTACGAGCAGTACTTC
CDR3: CASSDAGPSGGYEQYF

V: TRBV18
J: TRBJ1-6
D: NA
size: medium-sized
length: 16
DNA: TGTGCCAGCTCCCTGGACAGCTTTGGCTATAATTCACCCCTCCACTTT
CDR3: CASSLDSFGYNSPLHF

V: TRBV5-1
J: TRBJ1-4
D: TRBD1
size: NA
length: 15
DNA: TGCGCCAGCAGCTTCACAGGGGACGGGAGCGAAAAACTGTTTTTT
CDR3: CASSFTGDGSEKLFF